This T cell receptor (beta chain) was found in a study of Ad26.COV2.S vaccination and SARS-CoV-2 variants. Looking at the study overall: Donor joined the COV1001 Ad26.COV2.S trial arm. Ad26.COV2.S shots went into the muscle once or twice, 56 days apart.

Documented treatment: some 20 received Ad26.COV2.S at low or high dose, single or two shots; 5 received placebo; per-sample allocation not given. The study sampled participants on day 63 after the first vaccine or placebo injection. Vaccination employed an Ad26 vector expressing the Wuhan-strain SARS-CoV-2 spike. Losses at the gene ends were 2 bases for V and 5 bases for J; bases not matched to a gene: 7. Per the germline V gene, CDR1 is MNHEY and CDR2 is SVGAGI. The CDR3 runs 16 residues. TCRdb keeps only in-frame clones here, not all; method: immunoSEQ multiplex PCR. The table has approximately 480,000 clones, 70% to 90% seen once.

The source is a person aged 18 to 59 who received the Ad26.COV2.S COVID-19 vaccine or a placebo. This sample comprised peripheral blood, obtained in a trial of Ad26.COV2.S vaccine versus placebo. V and J are TRBV6-5 and TRBJ1-5; 9 nucleotides match TRBD1. In nucleotides, the CDR3 is TGTGCCAGCAGTTACGGGACAGGGAAGGGGGATCAGCCCCAGCATTTT. Amino acids: CASSYGTGKGDQPQHF.